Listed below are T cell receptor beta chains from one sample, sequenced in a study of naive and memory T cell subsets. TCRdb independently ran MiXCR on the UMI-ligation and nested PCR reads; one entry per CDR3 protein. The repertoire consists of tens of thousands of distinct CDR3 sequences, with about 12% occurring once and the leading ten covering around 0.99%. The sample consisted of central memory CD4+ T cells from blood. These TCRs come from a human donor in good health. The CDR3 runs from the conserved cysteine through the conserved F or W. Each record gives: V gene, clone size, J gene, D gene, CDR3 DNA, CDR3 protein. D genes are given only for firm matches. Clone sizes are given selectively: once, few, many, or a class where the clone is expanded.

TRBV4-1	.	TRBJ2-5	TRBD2	TGCGCCAGCAGCCAAGGGACTAGCGTGCAGACCCAGTACTTC	CASSQGTSVQTQYF
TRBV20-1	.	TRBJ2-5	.	TGCAGTGCAACGACTAGGGACCAAGAGACCCAGTACTTC	CSATTRDQETQYF
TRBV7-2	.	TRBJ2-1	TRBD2	TGTGCCAGCAGCTGGGCCGGGACTAGCGGGAGGAATGAGCAGTTCTTC	CASSWAGTSGRNEQFF
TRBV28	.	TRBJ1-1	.	TGTGCCACCCGAGGACAGCGGGGAAACACTGAAGCTTTCTTT	CATRGQRGNTEAFF
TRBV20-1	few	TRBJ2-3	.	TGCAGTGCTAGACCTGGAGCAGATACGCAGTATTTT	CSARPGADTQYF
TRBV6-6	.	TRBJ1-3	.	TGTGCCAGCAGTACGACATACGACTCTGGAAACACCATATATTTT	CASSTTYDSGNTIYF
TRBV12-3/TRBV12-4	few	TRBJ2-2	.	TGTGCCAGCAGTTTAAGAGGGTCGAACACCGGGGAGCTGTTTTTT	CASSLRGSNTGELFF
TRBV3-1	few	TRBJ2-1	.	TGTGCCAGCAGCCAATGCCTGGCCGGAGTGCAGTTCTTC	CASSQCLAGVQFF
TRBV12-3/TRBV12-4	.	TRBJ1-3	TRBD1	TGTGCCAGCAGATTCCCCGATCGGGACAGAAGAAACACCATATATTTT	CASRFPDRDRRNTIYF
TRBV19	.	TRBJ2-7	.	TGTGCCAGTAGTAGACGGGACACCTACGAGCAGTACTTC	CASSRRDTYEQYF
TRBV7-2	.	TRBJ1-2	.	TGTGCCAGCAGCGTGACAGTGTACTATGGCTACACCTTC	CASSVTVYYGYTF